The TCR beta chain under discussion was sequenced for a study of early T cells in non-severe SARS-CoV-2 infection. Losses at the gene ends were 5 bases for V and 6 bases for J; bases not matched to a gene: 14. CDR3 length: 15 amino acids. Germline lookup yields CDR1 DFQATT and CDR2 SNEGSKA (reference sequence). Individual cDNA molecules received unique molecular identifiers during library preparation. TCRdb passed the 5' RACE reads through MiXCR, listing each CDR3 protein once. The sample has roughly 68,000 distinct CDR3 sequences; around 4.9% are singletons. This clonotype was recorded a few times. The sequence was collected from an adult who was a healthcare worker with PCR-confirmed SARS-CoV-2 infection or an uninfected control (not recorded which). This chain joins TRBV20-1 and TRBJ1-2, with 8 bases that match TRBD1. The sequenced sample was whole blood. As DNA, the CDR3 is TGCAGTGCTGATGCCACCAGGACAGGGTTTAATGGCTACACCTTC. Translation gives CSADATRTGFNGYTF.